The rows below give T cell receptor beta chains drawn from one sample of a study of blood T cell repertoires in COVID-19. Profiled with immunoSEQ multiplex PCR; TCRdb holds only in-frame clones, not every one. This sample has approximately 260,000 clones; around 84% occur once, and the top ten carry approximately 4%. The sequenced sample was PBMCs or T cells enriched from blood (not recorded which). These receptors were taken from a man aged 25-45 years with acute COVID-19. Both conserved end residues are part of each CDR3. Fields, in order: CDR3 protein, CDR3 length, V gene.

cdr3_aa: CASSRTGGDGYTF
cdr3_length: 13
v_call: TRBV6-5

cdr3_aa: CASSVGLPPILEQFF
cdr3_length: 15
v_call: TRBV9

cdr3_aa: CASSPSGGNQPQHF
cdr3_length: 14
v_call: TRBV11-2

cdr3_aa: CASSLISGNTIYF
cdr3_length: 13
v_call: TRBV18

cdr3_aa: CASSFMNTEAFF
cdr3_length: 12
v_call: TRBV28

cdr3_aa: CASSLIRTGGTDTQYF
cdr3_length: 16
v_call: TRBV5-1

cdr3_aa: CASSQGVRGNTIYF
cdr3_length: 14
v_call: TRBV4-1

cdr3_aa: CAISDDRASPYGNQPQHF
cdr3_length: 18
v_call: TRBV10-3

cdr3_aa: CASSSLAGQGNYGYTF
cdr3_length: 16
v_call: TRBV4-2

cdr3_aa: CAISESQGNQPQHF
cdr3_length: 14
v_call: TRBV10-3

cdr3_aa: CSATPSETQYF
cdr3_length: 11
v_call: TRBV20-1

cdr3_aa: CASSGSGVTDTQYF
cdr3_length: 14
v_call: TRBV2

cdr3_aa: CASRPPGRFLGAQHF
cdr3_length: 15
v_call: TRBV27

cdr3_aa: CASSFGLAGPGELFF
cdr3_length: 15
v_call: TRBV27